This record covers a single TCR beta chain. These data belong to a study of blood T cell repertoires in COVID-19. Overall study context: The samples span acute and convalescent COVID-19 from the United States, Italy and Spain. PBMCs, B-cell-depleted T cells, or T cells provided the cDNA or gDNA that made up the material.

The germline gives CDR1 MNHEY, CDR2 SMNVEV (reference sequence). The CDR3 spans 13 residues. The germline V and J ends were trimmed by 3 bases and 6 bases, with 10 bases remaining between them. Original data processing: Amplification of reference gene primers was used by the study to estimate nucleated cell counts. The assay was immunoSEQ multiplex PCR, and TCRdb's table has in-frame clones only and misses some. V and J calls and clone size are as listed in that table; D and trimming were resolved from the DNA. The sample gives 150,000 to 200,000 clones, approximately 89% of which show up once; approximately 8% is in the top ten.

The rearrangement joins TRBV27 to TRBJ2-3; no clear D. The sequence came from an older woman with acute or convalescent COVID-19. The source material was peripheral blood. This chain's CDR3 is CASSLGRRDTQYF. The CDR3 region has the DNA TGTGCCAGCAGTTTGGGCCGTCGGGATACGCAGTATTTT.